The next 4 T cell receptor beta chains were all read from a single sample in a study of blood T cells in healthy people across ages. The use of a sample-barcoded 5' primer and a J-beta primer mix characterized a second PCR of about 7 to 12 cycles. TCRdb reanalysed the 5' RACE reads using MiXCR and keeps one entry per CDR3 protein. The table shows about 1.5 million distinct CDR3 sequences, with roughly 40% occurring only once. Sequencing was carried out using blood. These receptors all stem from a woman under 30 in good health.

Only a few counts were recorded for this clonotype. V gene TRBV7-9 combines with J gene TRBJ1-2, with 10 bases aligning to TRBD1. The CDR3 sequence is 15 residues long. Trimming took 5 bases from V and 6 from J; bases not matched to a gene: 9. The germline V gene has CDR1 SEHNR and CDR2 FQNEAQ (reference sequence). This CDR3 is CASSHTGQGSDGYTF. In DNA, the CDR3 is TGTGCCAGCAGCCATACGGGACAGGGGTCCGATGGCTACACCTTC.

Ten or more counts support this clonotype. The chain carries TRBV29-1 and TRBJ2-3; weak D call: TRBD1 (6 bases). This CDR3 is 12 amino acids long. V lost 4 bases to trimming and J lost 3 bases, with 8 bases between them. Looked up from germline, CDR1 is SQVTM and CDR2 is ANQGSEA. The CDR3 nucleotides are TGCAGCGTTGTCCAGGGGACAGATACGCAGTATTTT. Translated: CSVVQGTDTQYF.

This clonotype has only a few counts. The chain has TRBV6-6 and TRBJ2-1, with D tentatively TRBD1 (6 bases). The CDR3 runs 14 residues. Germline loops: CDR1 MNHNY, CDR2 SVGAGI (reference sequence). Trimming removed 0 bases from V and 8 bases from J, with 11 bases in between. This chain's CDR3 is CASSYSGTTHEQFF. The CDR3 DNA is TGTGCCAGCAGTTACTCGGGGACAACCCATGAGCAGTTCTTC.

This chain uses TRBV5-1 with TRBJ1-1, with D maybe TRBD1 (5 bases). The length of the CDR3 is 15 residues. V shed 7 bases and J shed 1 base, with 17 bases lying between them. The germline V gene encodes CDR1 SGHRS and CDR2 YFSETQ. CDR3 sequence: CASRRGSDQNTEAFF. DNA of the CDR3: TGCGCCAGCCGGAGGGGTTCAGACCAGAACACTGAAGCTTTCTTT.